The 18 T cell receptor beta chains presented below share a single source sample, sequenced in a study of blood T cell repertoires in COVID-19. The protocol was immunoSEQ multiplex PCR, while the TCRdb copy is restricted to in-frame clones and leaves out a portion. The profile shows about 110,000 clones, around nine tenths of them singletons. Sequencing was done on a sample of peripheral blood. All receptors come from a woman in her forties or fifties with acute or convalescent COVID-19.

The chain couples TRBV29-1 to TRBJ2-7; D possibly corresponds to TRBD1 (6 bases). The V gene lost 5 bases and the J gene lost 2 bases, with 16 bases spanning the gap. The CDR3 is made up of 14 amino acids. Germline CDR1 SQVTM, CDR2 ANQGSEA. The CDR3 DNA follows: TGCAGCGTTAGGCCCGGACAGACCCCCTACGAGCAGTACTTC. Residues: CSVRPGQTPYEQYF.

The sample holds one count of this clone. This rearrangement joins TRBV7-2 to TRBJ2-2; 8 bases line up with TRBD2. CDR3 size: 15 residues. CDR1 is SGHTA, CDR2 FQGNSA, per germline. Unmatched junction bases numbered 4, after V lost 4 bases and J lost 3 bases. The chain's CDR3 is CASSSTSGYTGELFF. The DNA of the CDR3 is TGTGCCAGCAGCTCTACTAGCGGTTACACCGGGGAGCTGTTTTTT.

The chain is built from TRBV5-1 and TRBJ1-2; TRBD1 matches 11 bases. CDR3 size: 15 residues. V lost 4 bases to trimming and J lost 4 bases; unmatched junction nucleotides: 6. The germline CDR1 and CDR2 sequences are SGHRS and YFSETQ. The CDR3 nucleotides are TGCGCCAGCAGCCGAGGGACAGGGGGAAGCTATGGCTACACCTTC. Its protein is CASSRGTGGSYGYTF.

The rearrangement links TRBV18 to TRBJ1-4; 11 bases fit TRBD1. The germline CDR1 and CDR2 sequences are KGHSH and LQKENI. The trim removed 3 bases at V and 8 bases at J, leaving 5 bases unmatched. The CDR3 totals 15 residues. CDR3 DNA: TGTGCCAGCTCACCCCGCGGGACAGGGGGAGAAAAACTGTTTTTT. This gives the protein CASSPRGTGGEKLFF.

The chain couples TRBV18 to TRBJ2-5, with D perhaps matching TRBD1 (6 bases). The CDR3 loop spans 17 amino acids. Germline CDR1 reads KGHSH; CDR2 reads LQKENI. V was clipped by 4 bases and J by 5 bases, with 23 bases between them. DNA for the CDR3: TGTGCCAGCTCACTATTGGACAGCTTTGGGGACAAGGAGACCCAGTACTTC. It translates to CASSLLDSFGDKETQYF.

V is TRBV28 and J is TRBJ1-3, with 9 bases aligning to TRBD1. The germline V gene has CDR1 MDHEN and CDR2 SYDVKM. The length of the CDR3 is 19 residues. V lost 10 bases, J lost 3 bases, and 22 bases stayed unmatched. CDR3 amino acids: CAIPPGQGLRVCGGNTIYF. CDR3 coding DNA: TGTGCCATCCCCCCGGGACAGGGATTAAGGGTATGCGGTGGAAACACCATATATTTT.

This clone was recorded only once. J is TRBJ1-2 and V is TRBV27; D is unresolved. The CDR3 sequence is 15 residues long. Germline values: CDR1 MNHEY, CDR2 SMNVEV (reference sequence). V lost 3 bases to trimming and J lost 4 bases, with 15 bases between them. The chain's CDR3 is CASSFSSDGGYGYTF. DNA of the CDR3: TGTGCCAGCAGTTTTTCCTCGGACGGAGGCTATGGCTACACCTTC.

This chain uses TRBV30 with TRBJ1-2; D might be TRBD1 (6 bases). V shed 3 bases and J shed 8 bases, with 13 bases lying between them. Germline CDR1 reads GTSNPN; CDR2 reads SVGIG (reference sequence). This CDR3 has 12 amino acids. The DNA for the CDR3 is TGTGCCTGGAGAAATACAGGGTTCGGCTACACCTTC. Translation gives CAWRNTGFGYTF. Variable domain in full (rest from reference TRBV30 and TRBJ1-2): SQTIHQWPATLVQPVGSPLSLECTVEGTSNPNLYWYRQAAGRGLQLLFYSVGIGQISSEVPQNLSASRPQDRQFILSSKKLLLSDSGFYLCAWRNTGFGYTFGSGTRLTVV.

The chain couples TRBV5-1 to TRBJ2-2; 10 nucleotides match TRBD2. CDR3 length equals 14 residues. Germline V gives CDR1 SGHRS, CDR2 YFSETQ. The ends lost 0 bases at V and 7 bases at J; junction bases unmatched: 0. The CDR3 loop reads CASSLGLAGGELFF. DNA of the CDR3: TGCGCCAGCAGCTTGGGACTAGCGGGCGGGGAGCTGTTTTTT.

This clone was detected once. The CDR3 reads CASSPPPNEKLFF. The DNA of the CDR3 is TGTGCCAGCTCACCACCCCCAAATGAAAAACTGTTTTTT. The V call is TRBV18, the J call TRBJ1-4; no firm D call. Trimming removed 0 bases from V and 5 bases from J, with 4 bases in between. CDR1 and CDR2 from the germline V gene are KGHSH and LQKENI. The CDR3 length is 13 residues. The entire variable domain, with the rest obtained from reference TRBV18 and TRBJ1-4, is as follows: NAGVMQNPRHLVRRRGQEARLRCSPMKGHSHVYWYRQLPEEGLKFMVYLQKENIIDESGMPKERFSAEFPKEGPSILRIQQVVRGDSAAYFCASSPPPNEKLFFGSGTQLSVL.

The rearrangement uses TRBV29-1 and TRBJ2-5; 15 bases map to TRBD2. Per the germline V gene, CDR1 is SQVTM and CDR2 is ANQGSEA. CDR3 length: 14 residues. V trimming: 7 bases; J trimming: 4 bases; junction bases outside the gene matches: 4. CDR3 protein: CSGTGLAGGETQYF. The CDR3 DNA reads as TGCAGCGGGACGGGACTAGCGGGAGGAGAGACCCAGTACTTC. Variable domain in full (rest from reference TRBV29-1 and TRBJ2-5): SAVISQKPSRDICQRGTSLTIQCQVDSQVTMMFWYRQQPGQSLTLIATANQGSEATYESGFVIDKFPISRPNLTFSTLTVSNMSPEDSSIYLCSGTGLAGGETQYFGPGTRLLVL.

V usage is TRBV5-1 and J usage is TRBJ2-7, with 10 bases that match TRBD1. The length of the CDR3 is 15 residues. V lost 3 bases, J lost 3 bases, and 6 bases stayed unmatched. Germline V gives CDR1 SGHRS, CDR2 YFSETQ. CDR3 in DNA: TGCGCCAGCAGCTCCCGACAGGGGGCGCTCTACGAGCAGTACTTC. Protein product: CASSSRQGALYEQYF.

This chain uses TRBV18 with TRBJ1-5, with 7 bases aligning to TRBD1. Germline assignment: CDR1 KGHSH and CDR2 LQKENI. V dropped 3 bases and J dropped 2; count of bases not matched to a gene: 4. CDR3 length: 15 residues. CDR3 amino acids: CASSPTTGGNQPQHF. CDR3 nucleotide sequence: TGTGCCAGCTCACCCACCACAGGGGGCAATCAGCCCCAGCATTTT.

Only a few counts were recorded for this clone. The chain couples TRBV6-6 to TRBJ1-6; maybe TRBD1 (6 bases). The CDR3 is made up of 13 amino acids. Germline V gene data show CDR1 as MNHNY and CDR2 as SVGAGI (reference sequence). Trimming removed 5 bases at V and 12 bases at J, with 14 bases between. The CDR3 region is CASSQGSVRPLHF. The CDR3 bases are TGTGCCAGCAGTCAGGGGTCGGTTCGACCCCTCCACTTT.

The V call is TRBV2, the J call TRBJ1-6; TRBD1 might be the D (6 bases). V gave up 6 bases and J gave up 10 bases, with 19 bases separating them. CDR3 length: 15 residues. In germline, CDR1 is SNHLY, CDR2 FYNNEI. CDR3 in amino acids: CASRLPGQSGSPLHF. The CDR3 coding sequence is TGTGCCAGCAGGCTTCCGGGACAAAGTGGCTCACCCCTCCACTTT.

The gene calls are TRBV19 and TRBJ2-7; possible D gene TRBD2, 6 bases. This CDR3 is built from 14 residues. Germline assignment: CDR1 LNHDA and CDR2 SQIVND (reference sequence). Trimming took off 4 bases at V and 4 bases at J, with 14 bases between the two ends. CDR3 in amino acids: CASSNPLGGYEQYF. The CDR3 region has the DNA TGTGCCAGTAGTAACCCCCTGGGAGGTTACGAGCAGTACTTC.

This clone was detected once. This chain links TRBV28 with TRBJ2-1; possible D gene TRBD2, 5 bases. CDR3 length: 16 residues. V dropped 3 bases and J dropped 5 bases, with 17 bases sitting between them. The germline gives CDR1 MDHEN, CDR2 SYDVKM. The CDR3 spells CASSLIGVSYNNEQFF. DNA of the CDR3: TGTGCCAGCAGTTTGATCGGGGTCAGCTACAACAATGAGCAGTTCTTC.

The chain combines TRBV5-1 with TRBJ2-2; 11 bases line up with TRBD2. The CDR3 is made up of 14 amino acids. V lost 4 bases and J lost 6; bases outside the gene matches: 2. CDR1 SGHRS and CDR2 YFSETQ come from the germline V gene. CDR3: CASSGTSGPGELFF. The CDR3 DNA reads as TGCGCCAGCAGCGGGACTAGCGGACCCGGGGAGCTGTTTTTT.